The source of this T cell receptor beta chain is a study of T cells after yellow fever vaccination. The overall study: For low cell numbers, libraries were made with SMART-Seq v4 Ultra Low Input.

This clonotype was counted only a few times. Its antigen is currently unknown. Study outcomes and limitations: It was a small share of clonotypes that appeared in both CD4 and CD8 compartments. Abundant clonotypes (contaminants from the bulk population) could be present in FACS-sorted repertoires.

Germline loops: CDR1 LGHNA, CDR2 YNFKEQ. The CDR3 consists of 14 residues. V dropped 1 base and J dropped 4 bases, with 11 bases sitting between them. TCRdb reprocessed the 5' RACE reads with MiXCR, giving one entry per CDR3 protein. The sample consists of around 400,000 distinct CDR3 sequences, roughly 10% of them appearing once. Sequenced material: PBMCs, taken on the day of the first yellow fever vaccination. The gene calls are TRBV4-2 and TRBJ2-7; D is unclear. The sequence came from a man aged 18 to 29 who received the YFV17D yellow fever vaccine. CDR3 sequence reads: CASSQAWSEYEQYF. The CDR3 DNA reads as TGTGCCAGCAGCCAAGCCTGGTCAGAATACGAGCAGTACTTC.